This entry lists 25 T cell receptor beta chains sequenced from one sample in a study of blood T cell repertoires in COVID-19. Clones were sequenced by immunoSEQ multiplex PCR, and TCRdb holds only the in-frame ones, with some missing. The sample gives approximately 56,000 clones, around four fifths of which show up once; roughly 13% is in the top ten. Sequencing was done on a sample of peripheral blood. Receptors originate from a woman over 75 with acute or convalescent COVID-19.

The chain carries TRBV9 and TRBJ1-1, with D possibly being TRBD1 (6 bases). The CDR3 has 13 amino acids. The V gene's germline CDR1 is SGDLS and CDR2 YYNGEE. Trimming left V 0 bases short and J 8 bases short, with 11 bases between. The CDR3 protein is CASSVAVDSEAFF. The DNA of the CDR3 is TGTGCCAGCAGCGTAGCCGTGGACAGCGAAGCTTTCTTT. The whole variable domain, remainder taken from reference TRBV9 and TRBJ1-1, is DSGVTQTPKHLITATGQRVTLRCSPRSGDLSVYWYQQSLDQGLQFLIQYYNGEERAKGNILERFSAQQFPDLHSELNLSSLELGDSALYFCASSVAVDSEAFFGQGTRLTVV.

This chain joins TRBV24-1 and TRBJ2-7; 8 bases fit TRBD2. V lost 7 bases and J lost 1; bases outside the gene matches: 5. Germline loops: CDR1 KGHDR, CDR2 SFDVKD. The CDR3 runs 14 residues. CDR3 sequence (DNA): TGTGCCACCAGGGCCAGCGGGGGATCCTACGAGCAGTACTTC. Amino acid sequence: CATRASGGSYEQYF.

The rearrangement uses TRBV4-2 and TRBJ2-1; tentative D call: TRBD2 (6 bases). The CDR3 extends over 15 amino acids. V lost 8 bases, J lost 5 bases, and 19 bases lay in between. Looked up from germline, CDR1 is LGHNA and CDR2 is YNFKEQ. CDR3 region: CASVLRLGTNNEQFF. CDR3 bases: TGTGCCAGCGTTTTACGACTAGGGACGAACAATGAGCAGTTCTTC.

V gene TRBV5-4 combines with J gene TRBJ2-3; maybe TRBD1 (6 bases). The CDR3 contains 15 residues. The germline gives CDR1 SGHNT, CDR2 YYREEE (reference sequence). Between the trimmed V and J ends, which lost 4 bases and 7 bases, there was a span of 19 bases. CDR3 DNA sequence: TGTGCCAGCAGCCAAGGACAGCAGGTCGAATATACGCAGTATTTT. The encoded protein is CASSQGQQVEYTQYF.

The CDR3 reads CAWSVGTGGYSPLHF. The CDR3 DNA is TGTGCCTGGAGTGTTGGGACAGGGGGATACTCACCCCTCCACTTT. The chain recombines TRBV30 with TRBJ1-6; 11 bases fit TRBD1. From germline, CDR1 is GTSNPN and CDR2 SVGIG (reference sequence). The CDR3 runs 15 residues. Germline trimming cut 0 bases from V and 10 bases from J; bases unmatched to any gene: 5.

V is TRBV6-6 and J is TRBJ1-1; 7 bases align to TRBD1. Germline values: CDR1 MNHNY, CDR2 SVGAGI (reference sequence). CDR3 size: 14 residues. Trimming at V came to 7 bases and at J to 2 bases, leaving 7 bases not matched to a gene. This chain's CDR3 is CASNPGQLNTEAFF. The DNA for the CDR3 is TGTGCCAGCAACCCGGGACAGCTAAACACTGAAGCTTTCTTT.

The gene calls are TRBV7-9 and TRBJ2-5; a possible D gene is TRBD1 (5 bases). There are 13 residues in the CDR3. V was cut by 7 bases and J by 1 base, with 10 bases left in between. Germline CDR1 and CDR2: SEHNR and FQNEAQ (reference sequence). The CDR3 spells CASTQGFQETQYF. Here the CDR3 DNA reads TGTGCCAGCACCCAGGGATTCCAAGAGACCCAGTACTTC.

This chain joins TRBV5-1 and TRBJ2-2; tentative D call: TRBD1 (6 bases). Germline V lookup: CDR1 SGHRS, CDR2 YFSETQ. This CDR3 contains 16 residues. V was shortened by 7 bases and J by 8 bases, with 24 bases between the two germline ends. The CDR3 loop is CASQRSTGTGQGELFF. In DNA, the CDR3 is TGCGCCAGCCAACGCTCGACAGGCACAGGACAGGGGGAGCTGTTTTTT.

This rearrangement joins TRBV3-1 (or the pseudogene TRBV3-2) to TRBJ2-3; D possibly corresponds to TRBD2 (6 bases). Trimming took off 0 bases at V and 0 bases at J, with 7 bases between the two ends. Germline CDR1 reads LGHDT; CDR2 reads YNNKEL (reference sequence). The CDR3 has 15 amino acids. CDR3 nucleotides: TGTGCCAGCAGCCAAGAGCGGGGAAGCACAGATACGCAGTATTTT. Translating gives CASSQERGSTDTQYF.

This clone was counted once. The chain recombines TRBV2 with TRBJ1-6; D possibly corresponds to TRBD1 (6 bases). The ends were cut back, 3 bases at V and 4 bases at J, with 16 bases in the middle. The CDR3 loop spans 17 amino acids. Germline CDR1 and CDR2: SNHLY and FYNNEI. Here the CDR3 DNA reads TGTGCCAGCAGTGATAGAATAGGGGGACCATATAATTCACCCCTCCACTTT. It codes for CASSDRIGGPYNSPLHF.

V gene TRBV30 combines with J gene TRBJ1-6; D remains unclear. Germline values: CDR1 GTSNPN, CDR2 SVGIG (reference sequence). Deletions cut 0 bases from V and 13 bases from J, with 10 bases between. This CDR3 is 12 amino acids long. The CDR3 here is CAWSVPRLPLHF. The CDR3 DNA follows: TGTGCCTGGAGTGTACCGCGGCTTCCCCTCCACTTT. The whole variable domain, filled in from reference TRBV30 and TRBJ1-6, reads SQTIHQWPATLVQPVGSPLSLECTVEGTSNPNLYWYRQAAGRGLQLLFYSVGIGQISSEVPQNLSASRPQDRQFILSSKKLLLSDSGFYLCAWSVPRLPLHFGNGTRLTVT.

This clone was detected once. V and J are TRBV5-1 and TRBJ2-7; 7 nucleotides line up with TRBD1. V lost 1 base and J lost 2; bases outside the gene matches: 9. The germline gives CDR1 SGHRS, CDR2 YFSETQ. The CDR3 covers 16 residues. CDR3 in DNA: TGCGCCAGCAGCTTGAGGTCCGGACAGGCGACCTACGAGCAGTACTTC. It codes for CASSLRSGQATYEQYF.

In this sample, this clone turned up a few times. The genes are TRBV5-1 and TRBJ2-5, with 11 bases matching TRBD2. V dropped 3 bases and J dropped 1; count of bases not matched to a gene: 2. Germline CDR1 is SGHRS and CDR2 is YFSETQ. The CDR3 spans 15 residues. This chain's CDR3 is CASSSSGGSQETQYF. The CDR3 DNA follows: TGCGCCAGCAGCTCTAGCGGGGGGAGCCAAGAGACCCAGTACTTC.

V gene TRBV7-2 combines with J gene TRBJ1-2; 7 positions match TRBD1. The CDR3 totals 15 residues. Trimming took 5 bases from V and 8 from J; bases not matched to a gene: 14. Germline V gene data show CDR1 as SGHTA and CDR2 as FQGNSA. Written as DNA, the CDR3 is TGTGCCAGCAGCGGCACGGGACAGCTGTGGAGAGGCTACACCTTC. The encoded protein is CASSGTGQLWRGYTF.

The V and J genes are TRBV30 and TRBJ1-4; perhaps TRBD1 as D (5 bases). Looked up from germline, CDR1 is GTSNPN and CDR2 is SVGIG (reference sequence). The CDR3 length is 13 residues. V lost 1 base to trimming and J lost 6 bases, with 9 bases between them. CDR3 loop: CAWSEGVDEKLFF. CDR3 DNA sequence: TGTGCCTGGAGTGAAGGGGTTGATGAAAAACTGTTTTTT.

The chain combines TRBV19 with TRBJ1-4; the D is unclear. In germline, CDR1 is LNHDA, CDR2 SQIVND (reference sequence). V lost 7 bases and J 6 bases, leaving 18 bases between the germline ends. The CDR3 has 15 residues. The CDR3 is CASTPERSRYEKLFF. The CDR3 DNA is TGTGCCAGTACTCCAGAACGGAGCAGATATGAAAAACTGTTTTTT.

The chain combines TRBV3-1 (or the pseudogene TRBV3-2) with TRBJ2-1; possible D gene TRBD2, 7 bases. CDR3 length: 12 amino acids. Germline CDR1 LGHDT, CDR2 YNNKEL (reference sequence). Deletions cut 1 base from V and 10 bases from J, with 8 bases between. CDR3 residues: CASSQAGGEQFF. In DNA form, the CDR3 reads TGTGCCAGCAGCCAAGCGGGGGGCGAGCAGTTCTTC.

The chain recombines TRBV11-3 with TRBJ2-5; the D gene is possibly TRBD2 (5 bases). CDR3 length equals 13 residues. The V and J ends lost 3 bases and 3 bases respectively, with 8 bases between them. The germline CDR1 and CDR2 sequences are SGHNT and YENEEA. The DNA for the CDR3 is TGTGCCAGCAGCTTCGACGGGGAAGAGACCCAGTACTTC. Amino acid sequence: CASSFDGEETQYF.

The V and J genes are TRBV5-6 and TRBJ1-6, with D uncertain. CDR3 length: 14 residues. The ends were cut back, 0 bases at V and 6 bases at J, with 7 bases in the middle. CDR1 SGHDT and CDR2 YYEEEE come from the germline V gene. Here the CDR3 DNA reads TGTGCCAGCAGCTTGGTAGACTTTAATTCACCCCTCCACTTT. Its protein product is CASSLVDFNSPLHF.

The chain carries TRBV5-1 and TRBJ1-4; D unresolved. Germline V lookup: CDR1 SGHRS, CDR2 YFSETQ. The CDR3 contains 11 residues. V was clipped by 2 bases and J by 6 bases, with 2 bases between them. Written as DNA, the CDR3 is TGCGCCAGCAGCTTCGATGAAAAACTGTTTTTT. Translating it yields CASSFDEKLFF.

The chain has TRBV19 and TRBJ2-7, with a possible D match to TRBD1 (5 bases). V dropped 5 bases and J dropped 1 base, with 15 bases sitting between them. The CDR3 runs 15 residues. Per the germline V gene, CDR1 is LNHDA and CDR2 is SQIVND (reference sequence). The CDR3 reads CASSSPRKGSYEQYF. CDR3 nucleotide sequence: TGTGCCAGTAGTTCCCCGAGGAAGGGGTCCTACGAGCAGTACTTC.

This clone is termed medium-sized. The V call is TRBV7-8, the J call TRBJ2-1; TRBD1 agrees at 12 bases. Germline V gene lookup returns CDR1 SGHVS and CDR2 FQNEAQ. The J segment lost 7 bases and the V segment lost 5 bases, leaving 3 bases of the junction unmatched. The CDR3 is made up of 14 amino acids. The CDR3, as DNA: TGTGCCAGCAGCGGGACAGGGGGCTGGAATGAGCAGTTCTTC. This codes for CASSGTGGWNEQFF.

CDR3 bases: TGTGCCAGCAGCTTACAGGGGGCTAACTATGGCTACACCTTC. Protein: CASSLQGANYGYTF. The V gene is TRBV7-9, the J gene TRBJ1-2; 7 bases match TRBD1. Germline CDR1 is SEHNR and CDR2 is FQNEAQ (reference sequence). After removal of 2 bases from V and 0 bases from J, the junction contained 0 bases not matched to a gene. CDR3 length: 14 residues.

The rearrangement uses TRBV18 and TRBJ2-2; D may be TRBD2 (6 bases). Trimming cost V 3 bases and J 7 bases, with 9 bases left between them. The CDR3 runs 13 residues. Germline lookup yields CDR1 KGHSH and CDR2 LQKENI. The CDR3 DNA follows: TGTGCCAGCTCACCGCGGGGAGGCGGGGAGCTGTTTTTT. Protein product: CASSPRGGGELFF.

The V gene is TRBV19, the J gene TRBJ2-7; D is possibly TRBD1 (5 bases). The germline gives CDR1 LNHDA, CDR2 SQIVND (reference sequence). The germline V and J ends were trimmed by 5 bases and 2 bases, with 16 bases remaining between them. The CDR3 is 15 residues long. CDR3 amino acids: CASSLGTGPTYEQYF. CDR3 bases: TGTGCCAGTAGTCTGGGAACAGGTCCCACCTACGAGCAGTACTTC.